This T cell receptor (beta chain) was recovered during a study of metastatic and nonmetastatic thyroid tumors. Whole-study results and caveats: According to reports, the diversity of TCR beta was significantly higher in malignant thyroid tumors than in benign nodules, and this held in both blood and tumor samples.

Each patient came to thyroid surgery without any prior treatment (of any kind). The germline gives CDR1 KGHSH, CDR2 LQKENI. This CDR3 has 13 amino acids. TCRdb re-called the PCR reads via MiXCR. The sample comprises around 27,000 clones, under 25% of which are singletons, and more than 2% rests with the top ten. Regarding this clone: The antigen is undetermined. One end of the junction does not line up with germline, which may come from a read error.

The chain links TRBV18 to TRBJ1-4, with a possible D match to TRBD1 (5 bases). The sequence came from a female donor with papillary thyroid cancer or a benign thyroid nodule (not recorded which). Some clones in this sample may be carry-over from other donors' samples. Sequenced sample: blood. The CDR3 sequence: CASSPAGAETLFF. The CDR3 nucleotides read TGTGCCAGCTCACCGGCTGGGGCGGAAACACTGTTTTTT.